The rows below give T cell receptor beta chains drawn from one sample of a study of T cell changes during pregnancy in multiple sclerosis. Profiled with immunoSEQ multiplex PCR; TCRdb holds only in-frame clones, not every one. The sample includes 55,000 to 65,000 clones, 85% to 95% seen only once; the top ten take around 3.2%. Sequencing used CD8+ T cells from peripheral blood mononuclear cells, obtained in the third trimester of pregnancy. Receptor source: a female donor with multiple sclerosis, enrolled in a pregnancy study. CDR3s include the opening cysteine and the closing phenylalanine or tryptophan. The D gene is left open where the match is weak. For some rows the clone size is stated as once, few or many, or as a class when expanded; others skip it.

D gene	V gene	J gene	clone size	CDR3 DNA	CDR3 protein
TRBD1	TRBV6-5	TRBJ1-3	-	TGTGCCAGCAGTTACTCAAGGGGGCTAGGAAACACCATATATTTT	CASSYSRGLGNTIYF
TRBD1	TRBV27	TRBJ1-1	few	TGTGCCAGCAGTCACACAGGGGGTAACACTGAAGCTTTCTTT	CASSHTGGNTEAFF
-	TRBV4-1	TRBJ2-7	-	TGCGCCAGCAGCCAAGAGCTAGCCTACGAGCAGTACTTC	CASSQELAYEQYF
TRBD1	TRBV5-6	TRBJ1-2	-	TGTGCCAGCAGCCCGGGACAGGGAAACTATGGCTACACCTTC	CASSPGQGNYGYTF
TRBD2	TRBV5-6	TRBJ2-3	once	TGTGCCAGCAGCACAACTAGCGAACCAGCCCCGACCACAGATACGCAGTATTTT	CASSTTSEPAPTTDTQYF
-	TRBV4-1	TRBJ2-7	-	TGCGCCAGCAGCCAAGGTTGGCAGACCTACGAGCAGTACTTC	CASSQGWQTYEQYF
-	TRBV5-1	TRBJ2-5	-	TGCGCCAGCACACAGCGCCAGGGGCTTGGGGAGACCCAGTACTTC	CASTQRQGLGETQYF
TRBD1	TRBV2	TRBJ2-7	-	TGTGCCATCCTTGAGGTGGGGACAGTACCTTCTCCGGGAGAGCAGTACTTC	CAILEVGTVPSPGEQYF
TRBD1	TRBV6-5	TRBJ1-1	-	TGTGCCAGCAGTTACGGAGACAGGGTGTGGACTGAAGCTTTCTTT	CASSYGDRVWTEAFF
-	TRBV29-1	TRBJ1-2	-	TGCAGCGTTTACAGGGATGGCTACACCTTC	CSVYRDGYTF
TRBD1	TRBV9	TRBJ2-2	-	TGTGCCAGCAGCCCCTGGGACAGCCACTACACCGGGGAGCTGTTTTTT	CASSPWDSHYTGELFF
TRBD2	TRBV10-3	TRBJ2-7	-	TGTGCCATCAGTGAGTCGGCGACTAGCGGTAACTACGAGCAGTACTTC	CAISESATSGNYEQYF
-	TRBV30	TRBJ1-2	-	TGTGCCTGGAGGTCCCGGGGGATTAACTATGGCTACACCTTC	CAWRSRGINYGYTF
-	TRBV7-8	TRBJ2-3	-	TGTGCCAGCAGCTTAGCGAGCGGCGCAGATACGCAGTATTTT	CASSLASGADTQYF
-	TRBV5-6	TRBJ2-1	once	TGTGCCAGCAGCTTGAGTCTCGAGGGAATACATGAGCAGTTCTTC	CASSLSLEGIHEQFF
TRBD2	TRBV5-1	TRBJ2-7	-	TGCGCCAGCAGCCCCTCCGGGACTAGCGGGGGGGACGAGCAGTACTTC	CASSPSGTSGGDEQYF
TRBD2	TRBV4-1	TRBJ2-7	few	TGCGCCAGCAGAGAGTCGCCGGGGACTAGCTACGAGCAGTACTTC	CASRESPGTSYEQYF
TRBD2	TRBV13	TRBJ2-7	-	TGTGCCAGCAGATTAGGGGGCGGGAGGGACGAGCAGTACTTC	CASRLGGGRDEQYF
-	TRBV6-4	TRBJ2-2	-	TGTGCCAGCAGTGACTCCTTGGAGGGCGGGGAGCTGTTTTTT	CASSDSLEGGELFF
-	TRBV4-1	TRBJ2-3	-	TGCGCCAGCAGACGGGAAGATACGCAGTATTTT	CASRREDTQYF
-	TRBV1	TRBJ2-6	-	TGCACCAGCAGGAATAAGTGTGCACAAAGTCGGGCCAACGTCCTGACTTTC	CTSRNKCAQSRANVLTF
-	TRBV6-5	TRBJ2-1	-	TGTGCCAGCAGCCCCCTAGGGGAGGGGGACAATGAGCAGTTCTTC	CASSPLGEGDNEQFF
-	TRBV7-9	TRBJ1-2	-	TGTGCCAGCAGCCCTACGCCCATCGATGGCTACACCTTC	CASSPTPIDGYTF
TRBD2	TRBV5-1	TRBJ2-7	-	TGCGCCAGCAGCTTGGTACTAGCGGGGTCCTACGAGCAGTACTTC	CASSLVLAGSYEQYF
TRBD2	TRBV6-4	TRBJ2-1	medium-sized	TGTGCCAGCAGTGACTCGACTAGCGGGAGCAATGAGCAGTTCTTC	CASSDSTSGSNEQFF
-	TRBV7-8	TRBJ2-3	-	TGTGCCAGCGACTATTACACGGGGTTCACAGATACGCAGTATTTT	CASDYYTGFTDTQYF
TRBD2	TRBV4-2	TRBJ2-5	-	TGTGCCAGCAGTATGGTAAGCGGGGAGGTGTACCAAGAGACCCAGTACTTC	CASSMVSGEVYQETQYF
-	TRBV29-1	TRBJ1-2	-	TGCAGCGTTAGTCGGTCGGCCAGGGGCGATGGCTACACCTTC	CSVSRSARGDGYTF
TRBD1	TRBV10-1	TRBJ2-1	-	TGCGCCAGCAGTGAGGTCCGGGACAGGCGCCAGGATGAGCAGTTCTTC	CASSEVRDRRQDEQFF
-	TRBV4-1	TRBJ2-1	-	TGCGCCAGCAGCCAAGAAACGGCCCTAGCAGCTTGGGGTGAGCAGTTCTTC	CASSQETALAAWGEQFF
-	TRBV5-1	TRBJ1-1	-	TGCGCCAGCAGCTTAATGGGGGGCACTGAAGCTTTCTTT	CASSLMGGTEAFF
-	TRBV5-5	TRBJ1-4	-	TGTGCCAGCAGCTTGGTCGGGCAGGGCGTAAGGAAAAGTGAAAAACTGTTTTTT	CASSLVGQGVRKSEKLFF
TRBD2	TRBV30	TRBJ2-1	-	TGTGCCTGGAGTGAACTAGCGGGATACAATGAGCAGTTCTTC	CAWSELAGYNEQFF
TRBD1	TRBV28	TRBJ1-5	-	TGTGCCAGCGGGCAAACAGGGGTAGGGGGTCTGCCCCAGCATTTT	CASGQTGVGGLPQHF
-	TRBV6-5	TRBJ2-1	once	TGTGCCAGCAGTCTAGCGACTAGCTCCTACAATGAGCAGTTCTTC	CASSLATSSYNEQFF
-	TRBV2	TRBJ2-1	-	TGTGCCAGCAGTGAAATCGGGAATGAGCAGTTCTTC	CASSEIGNEQFF
-	TRBV5-4	TRBJ2-1	-	TGTGCCAGCAGCCCGGGGTGGGGCAATGAGCAGTTCTTC	CASSPGWGNEQFF
-	TRBV6-5	TRBJ1-4	-	TGTGCCAGCAGGGACATTAATGAAAAACTGTTTTTT	CASRDINEKLFF
-	TRBV11-2	TRBJ2-1	-	TGTGCCAGCAGCTTTGTGAGCTGGCGGGAGCAGTTCTTC	CASSFVSWREQFF
TRBD1	TRBV25-1	TRBJ1-2	-	TGTGCCAGCAGCGAGGGACAGAGATCCTATGGCTACACCTTC	CASSEGQRSYGYTF
TRBD1	TRBV19	TRBJ1-1	-	TGTGCCAGTAGTATATTCTCCGACAGGGGTTCCGCTGAAGCTTTCTTT	CASSIFSDRGSAEAFF
TRBD2	TRBV11-2	TRBJ2-5	once	TGTGCCAGCAGCTTAGGGGTGTTAGCGGGAGGGCAAGAGACCCAGTACTTC	CASSLGVLAGGQETQYF